Detailed here is one TCR beta chain. Using immunoSEQ multiplex PCR, the repertoire was profiled, and TCRdb retains in-frame clones only, with some absent. The table has some 110,000 clones, approximately 85% seen once; the top ten hold 3.2%. The sample comes from a study of blood T cell repertoires in COVID-19. Germline CDR1 MDHEN, CDR2 SYDVKM. Deletions cut 8 bases from V and 1 base from J, with 15 bases between. The CDR3 consists of 15 residues. V gene TRBV28 combines with J gene TRBJ2-1, with D possibly matching TRBD2 (6 bases). Material: peripheral blood. The TCR comes from a woman of 80 years or more with COVID-19, enrolled during active disease. The CDR3 nucleotides are TGTGCCAGCTGTATAAGCGGGTTTTCCTACAATGAGCAGTTCTTC. Translated: CASCISGFSYNEQFF.